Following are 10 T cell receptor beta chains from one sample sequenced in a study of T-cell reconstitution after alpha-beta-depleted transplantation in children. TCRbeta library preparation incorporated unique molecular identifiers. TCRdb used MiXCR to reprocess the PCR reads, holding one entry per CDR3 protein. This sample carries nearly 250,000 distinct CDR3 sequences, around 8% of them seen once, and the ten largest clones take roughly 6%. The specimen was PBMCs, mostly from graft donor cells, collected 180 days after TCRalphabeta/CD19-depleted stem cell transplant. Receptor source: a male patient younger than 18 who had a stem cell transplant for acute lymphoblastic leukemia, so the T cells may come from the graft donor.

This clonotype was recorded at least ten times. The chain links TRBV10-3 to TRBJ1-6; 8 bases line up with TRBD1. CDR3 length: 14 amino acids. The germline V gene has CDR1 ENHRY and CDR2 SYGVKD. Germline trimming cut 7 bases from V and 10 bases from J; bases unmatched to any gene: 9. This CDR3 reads CAITRDRGRSPLHF. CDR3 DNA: TGTGCCATCACCCGAGACAGGGGAAGATCACCCCTCCACTTT.

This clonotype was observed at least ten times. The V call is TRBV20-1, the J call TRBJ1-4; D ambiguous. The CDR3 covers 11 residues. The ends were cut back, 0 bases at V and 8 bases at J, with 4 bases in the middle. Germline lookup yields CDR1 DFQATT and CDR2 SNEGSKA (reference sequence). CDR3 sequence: CSAREGEKLFF. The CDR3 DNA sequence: TGCAGTGCTAGAGAGGGCGAAAAACTGTTTTTT.

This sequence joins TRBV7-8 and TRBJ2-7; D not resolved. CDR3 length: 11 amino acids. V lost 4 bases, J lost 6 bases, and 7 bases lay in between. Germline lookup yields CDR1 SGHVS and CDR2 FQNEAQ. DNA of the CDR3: TGTGCCAGCAGCTCATCAGGCGAGCAGTACTTC. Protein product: CASSSSGEQYF.

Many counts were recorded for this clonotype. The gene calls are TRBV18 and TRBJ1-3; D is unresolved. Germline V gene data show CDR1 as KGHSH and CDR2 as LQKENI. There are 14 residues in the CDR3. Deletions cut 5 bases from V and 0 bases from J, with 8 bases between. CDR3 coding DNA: TGTGCCAGCTCAGCCCCCTACTCTGGAAACACCATATATTTT. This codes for CASSAPYSGNTIYF.

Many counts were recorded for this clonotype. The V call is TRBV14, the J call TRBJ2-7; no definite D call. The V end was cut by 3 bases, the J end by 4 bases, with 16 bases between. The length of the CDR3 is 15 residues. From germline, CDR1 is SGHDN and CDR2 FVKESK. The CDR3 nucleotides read TGTGCCAGCAGCCATCCGGGCCCCTCCGGATACGAGCAGTACTTC. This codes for CASSHPGPSGYEQYF.

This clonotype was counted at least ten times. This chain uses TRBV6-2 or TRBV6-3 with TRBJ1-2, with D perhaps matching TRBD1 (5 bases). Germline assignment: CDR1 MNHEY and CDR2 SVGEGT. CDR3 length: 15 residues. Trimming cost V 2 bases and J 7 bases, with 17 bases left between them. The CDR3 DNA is TGTGCCAGCAGTTACGACAGTCTAATCCTCGCTGGCTACACCTTC. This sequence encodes CASSYDSLILAGYTF.

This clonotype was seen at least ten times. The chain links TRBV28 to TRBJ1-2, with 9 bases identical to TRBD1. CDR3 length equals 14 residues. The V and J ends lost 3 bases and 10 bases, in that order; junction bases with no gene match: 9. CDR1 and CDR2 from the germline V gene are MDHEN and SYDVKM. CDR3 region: CASSFPGQGPYYTF. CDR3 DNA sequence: TGTGCCAGCAGTTTTCCGGGACAGGGACCGTACTACACCTTC.

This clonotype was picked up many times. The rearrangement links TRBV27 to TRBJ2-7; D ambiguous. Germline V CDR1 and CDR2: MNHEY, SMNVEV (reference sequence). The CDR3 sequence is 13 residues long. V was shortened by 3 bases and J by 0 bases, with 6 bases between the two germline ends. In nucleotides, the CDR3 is TGTGCCAGCAGTTTTACAAGCTCCTACGAGCAGTACTTC. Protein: CASSFTSSYEQYF.

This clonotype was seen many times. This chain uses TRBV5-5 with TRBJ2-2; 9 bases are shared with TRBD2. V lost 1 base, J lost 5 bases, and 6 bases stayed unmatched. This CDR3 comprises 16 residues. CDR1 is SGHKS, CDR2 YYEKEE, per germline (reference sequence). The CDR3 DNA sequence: TGTGCCAGCAGCTTGTGGGATAGCGGGAGAACCGGGGAGCTGTTTTTT. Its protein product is CASSLWDSGRTGELFF.

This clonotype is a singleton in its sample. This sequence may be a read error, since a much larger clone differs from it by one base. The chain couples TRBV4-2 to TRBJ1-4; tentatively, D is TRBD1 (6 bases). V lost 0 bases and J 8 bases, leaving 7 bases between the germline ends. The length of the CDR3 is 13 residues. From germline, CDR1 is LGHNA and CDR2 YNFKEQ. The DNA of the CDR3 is TGTGCCAGCAGCCAAGATACAGGGGAAAAACTGTTTTTT. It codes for CASSQDTGEKLFF.